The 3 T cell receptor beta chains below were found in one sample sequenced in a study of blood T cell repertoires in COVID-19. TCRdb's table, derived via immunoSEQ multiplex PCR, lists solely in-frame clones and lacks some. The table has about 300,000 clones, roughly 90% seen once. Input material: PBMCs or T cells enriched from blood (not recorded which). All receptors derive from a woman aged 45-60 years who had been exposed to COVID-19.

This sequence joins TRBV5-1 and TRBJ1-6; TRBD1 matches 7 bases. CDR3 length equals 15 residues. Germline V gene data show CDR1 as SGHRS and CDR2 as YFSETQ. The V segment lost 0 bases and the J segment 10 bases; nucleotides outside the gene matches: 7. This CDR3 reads CASSLDRGSGSPLHF. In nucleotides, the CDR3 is TGCGCCAGCAGCTTGGACAGGGGCAGCGGATCACCCCTCCACTTT. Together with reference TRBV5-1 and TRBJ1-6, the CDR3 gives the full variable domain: KAGVTQTPRYLIKTRGQQVTLSCSPISGHRSVSWYQQTPGQGLQFLFEYFSETQRNKGNFPGRFSGRQFSNSRSEMNVSTLELGDSALYLCASSLDRGSGSPLHFGNGTRLTVT.

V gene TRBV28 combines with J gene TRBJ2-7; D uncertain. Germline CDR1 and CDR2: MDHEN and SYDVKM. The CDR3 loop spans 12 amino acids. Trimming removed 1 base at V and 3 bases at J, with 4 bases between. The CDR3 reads CASSLSGYEQYF. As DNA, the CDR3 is TGTGCCAGCAGTTTATCCGGCTACGAGCAGTACTTC.

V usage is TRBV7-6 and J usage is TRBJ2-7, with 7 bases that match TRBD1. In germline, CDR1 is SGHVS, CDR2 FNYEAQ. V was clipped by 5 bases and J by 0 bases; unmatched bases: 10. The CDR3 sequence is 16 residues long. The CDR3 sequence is CASSQGLPGGSYEQYF. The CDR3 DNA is TGTGCCAGCAGCCAAGGACTGCCAGGGGGCTCCTACGAGCAGTACTTC.